The 27 T cell receptor beta chains below come from one sample, sequenced in a study of blood T cell repertoires in COVID-19 (TCRdb year 2020). Library preparation was by the immunoSEQ multiplex PCR assay. As stored in TCRdb, this immuneACCESS dataset retains in-frame rearrangements with V and J assigned. A fraction of the clones does not appear; measured against another copy, unresolved V genes explain less than half of the discrepancy, and the remainder lacks a known reason. The sample table holds about 200,000 clones, of which 88% were seen once. The leading ten clones occupy roughly 1.6% of the sample. The sequencing sample was made of peripheral blood. Every receptor here comes from a man between 18 and 35 years old with active or convalescent COVID-19.

This chain uses TRBV12-3 or TRBV12-4 with TRBJ2-7, with D hard to call. V gave up 4 bases and J gave up 6 bases, with 10 bases separating them. The CDR3 spans 12 residues. CDR3 DNA: TGTGCCAGCAGTTCCTCATCCGGCGAGCAGTACTTC. This codes for CASSSSSGEQYF.

The V and J genes are TRBV5-4 and TRBJ1-1; D is possibly TRBD1 (6 bases). The CDR3 loop spans 14 amino acids. Per the germline V gene, CDR1 is SGHNT and CDR2 is YYREEE (reference sequence). V lost 1 base to trimming and J lost 5 bases, with 12 bases between them. Here the CDR3 DNA reads TGTGCCAGCAGCTTGACCAGGGGTCTAACTGAAGCTTTCTTT. It translates to CASSLTRGLTEAFF.

The chain joins TRBV7-8 to TRBJ1-2; 7 bases line up with TRBD1. This CDR3 has 14 amino acids. Unmatched junction bases numbered 6, after V lost 6 bases and J lost 2 bases. Germline V gene sequence: CDR1 SGHVS, CDR2 FQNEAQ. CDR3: CASRKPGQNYGYTF. The DNA of the CDR3 is TGTGCCAGCAGGAAACCGGGACAGAACTATGGCTACACCTTC. Filled out from reference TRBV7-8 and TRBJ1-2, the complete variable domain reads GAGVSQSPRYKVAKRGQDVALRCDPISGHVSLFWYQQALGQGPEFLTYFQNEAQLDKSGLPSDRFFAERPEGSVSTLKIQRTQQEDSAVYLCASRKPGQNYGYTFGSGTRLTVV.

The V gene is TRBV4-2, the J gene TRBJ2-1, with D unclear. The germline V and J ends were trimmed by 5 bases and 9 bases, with 11 bases remaining between them. The CDR3 consists of 12 residues. Germline V CDR1 and CDR2: LGHNA, YNFKEQ. CDR3: CASSTAVLEQFF. The CDR3 DNA reads TGTGCCAGCAGCACCGCGGTGCTTGAGCAGTTCTTC.

The chain links TRBV30 to TRBJ2-3; tentatively, D is TRBD1 (6 bases). Germline V gene lookup returns CDR1 GTSNPN and CDR2 SVGIG (reference sequence). V was shortened by 2 bases and J by 0 bases, with 9 bases between the two germline ends. This CDR3 has 14 residues. CDR3 nucleotide sequence: TGTGCCTGGAGTCAGGGGATCAGCACAGATACGCAGTATTTT. Its protein is CAWSQGISTDTQYF.

This chain connects TRBV12-3 or TRBV12-4 to TRBJ1-6, with D unresolved. V lost 6 bases and J lost 7, with 10 bases in between. The CDR3 spans 13 residues. CDR3 in DNA: TGTGCCAGCAGCAGCACACAGAATTCACCCCTCCACTTT. Translated: CASSSTQNSPLHF.

This chain uses TRBV5-1 with TRBJ2-1, with 12 positions matching TRBD2. The CDR3 consists of 16 residues. Germline CDR1 and CDR2: SGHRS and YFSETQ. With 4 bases clipped from V and 5 bases from J, the junction kept 7 bases outside the gene matches. CDR3 DNA sequence: TGCGCCAGCAGCCCCCTAGCGGGAGGGAGGAACAATGAGCAGTTCTTC. Translated: CASSPLAGGRNNEQFF.

The rearrangement links TRBV6-5 to TRBJ1-1, with 9 bases lining up with TRBD1. The CDR3 spans 16 residues. Germline values: CDR1 MNHEY, CDR2 SVGAGI. The junction had 5 bases not matched to a gene; V was cut back by 2 bases and J by 1 base. CDR3 sequence reads: CASSYDGTGPNTEAFF. CDR3 in DNA: TGTGCCAGCAGTTACGATGGGACAGGGCCGAACACTGAAGCTTTCTTT.

The rearrangement uses TRBV18 and TRBJ1-6; 9 nucleotides line up with TRBD1. Trimming cost V 5 bases and J 6 bases; bases outside gene matches: 2. The CDR3 sequence is 14 residues long. Looked up from germline, CDR1 is KGHSH and CDR2 is LQKENI. This CDR3 is CASSGQGTNSPLHF. CDR3 sequence (DNA): TGTGCCAGCTCAGGACAGGGGACTAATTCACCCCTCCACTTT.

This chain joins TRBV19 and TRBJ2-3, with D hard to call. Germline V gene lookup returns CDR1 LNHDA and CDR2 SQIVND (reference sequence). The V gene lost 3 bases and the J gene lost 2 bases, with 12 bases spanning the gap. The CDR3 is 15 amino acids. This chain's CDR3 is CASSIGGTTTDTQYF. The CDR3 DNA is TGTGCCAGTAGTATTGGTGGCACCACCACAGATACGCAGTATTTT.

The chain recombines TRBV15 with TRBJ2-5, with no clear D. V was trimmed by 1 base and J by 0 bases, leaving 9 bases between them. CDR1 and CDR2 (germline): LNHNV, YYDKDF (reference sequence). The CDR3 runs to 15 residues. CDR3 region: CATSRVTGYQETQYF. In nucleotides, the CDR3 is TGTGCCACCAGCAGAGTCACCGGGTACCAAGAGACCCAGTACTTC.

The chain uses TRBV14 and TRBJ1-2; tentative D call: TRBD1 (6 bases). The length of the CDR3 is 14 residues. The germline CDR1 and CDR2 sequences are SGHDN and FVKESK. V lost 4 bases to trimming and J lost 6 bases, with 15 bases between them. CDR3 protein: CASSPFRGADGYTF. The CDR3 bases are TGTGCCAGCAGCCCGTTCCGGGGGGCGGATGGCTACACCTTC.

The rearrangement joins TRBV29-1 to TRBJ2-3; 8 bases align to TRBD1. The junction had 6 bases not matched to a gene; V was cut back by 1 base and J by 3 bases. The CDR3 contains 15 residues. CDR1 and CDR2 from the germline V gene are SQVTM and ANQGSEA. CDR3 DNA sequence: TGCAGCGTTGAAGGACAGGGGCTCGGAACAGATACGCAGTATTTT. Its translation is CSVEGQGLGTDTQYF.

The rearrangement links TRBV19 to TRBJ1-1; weak D call: TRBD1 (6 bases). V lost 5 bases and J 5 bases, leaving 15 bases between the germline ends. CDR1 is LNHDA and CDR2 is SQIVND in the germline V gene (reference sequence). This CDR3 has 14 residues. The CDR3 coding sequence is TGTGCCAGTAGTTCGGGGCAGGGGTGGACTGAAGCTTTCTTT. As protein: CASSSGQGWTEAFF.

V and J are TRBV6-5 and TRBJ2-7; TRBD1 matches 10 bases. Trimming at V came to 6 bases and at J to 3 bases, leaving 8 bases not matched to a gene. The germline V gene encodes CDR1 MNHEY and CDR2 SVGAGI. CDR3 size: 15 residues. The DNA of the CDR3 is TGTGCCAGCAGCCTGGACAGGGGGGGGTACTACGAGCAGTACTTC. Encoded protein: CASSLDRGGYYEQYF.

V gene TRBV16 combines with J gene TRBJ2-2; 7 bases are a match to TRBD1. The V segment lost 0 bases and the J segment 4 bases; nucleotides outside the gene matches: 2. The CDR3 totals 15 residues. The germline gives CDR1 KGHSY, CDR2 FQNENV. The chain's CDR3 is CASSQSSGGTGELFF. In DNA, the CDR3 is TGTGCCAGCAGCCAATCATCAGGGGGCACCGGGGAGCTGTTTTTT.

The genes are TRBV30 and TRBJ2-2; 9 bases are a match to TRBD1. Germline V lookup: CDR1 GTSNPN, CDR2 SVGIG (reference sequence). This CDR3 region has 14 residues. The V and J ends lost 4 bases and 3 bases, in that order; junction bases with no gene match: 3. The CDR3: CAWKQGADTGELFF. The CDR3 DNA sequence: TGTGCCTGGAAACAGGGGGCCGACACCGGGGAGCTGTTTTTT.

This clone was recorded only once. V gene TRBV2 combines with J gene TRBJ1-4, with a tentative D call TRBD1 (5 bases). The CDR3 is 15 amino acids. The V end lost 1 base, the J end lost 4 bases, and 10 bases lay between the germline ends. Per the germline V gene, CDR1 is SNHLY and CDR2 is FYNNEI. The CDR3 bases are TGTGCCAGCAGTGAAGGGGGCCGCGATAATGAAAAACTGTTTTTT. This sequence encodes CASSEGGRDNEKLFF.

This chain links TRBV9 with TRBJ2-3; D unresolved. The germline V gene encodes CDR1 SGDLS and CDR2 YYNGEE. Trimming took off 0 bases at V and 6 bases at J, with 8 bases between the two ends. The CDR3 covers 13 residues. CDR3 coding DNA: TGTGCCAGCAGCGTAGGAGTGATGGATACGCAGTATTTT. This encodes CASSVGVMDTQYF. The full variable domain, completed using reference TRBV9 and TRBJ2-3, is DSGVTQTPKHLITATGQRVTLRCSPRSGDLSVYWYQQSLDQGLQFLIQYYNGEERAKGNILERFSAQQFPDLHSELNLSSLELGDSALYFCASSVGVMDTQYFGPGTRLTVL.

In this sample, this clone turned up once. The chain has TRBV4-2 and TRBJ2-7; TRBD2 aligns across 7 bases. From germline, CDR1 is LGHNA and CDR2 YNFKEQ. The CDR3 covers 15 residues. V lost 2 bases and J lost 3; bases outside the gene matches: 7. The CDR3 coding sequence is TGTGCCAGCAGCCAATTTGCTAGCGGTAACTACGAGCAGTACTTC. Its translation: CASSQFASGNYEQYF.

V gene TRBV28 combines with J gene TRBJ2-3; weak D call: TRBD2 (5 bases). The CDR3 spans 17 residues. Between the trimmed V and J ends, which lost 1 base and 0 bases, there was a span of 14 bases. Germline V lookup: CDR1 MDHEN, CDR2 SYDVKM. The CDR3 loop reads CASSLYGRVGSTDTQYF. CDR3 coding DNA: TGTGCCAGCAGTTTATACGGGCGGGTCGGGAGCACAGATACGCAGTATTTT.

This clone is a singleton in its sample. The gene calls are TRBV7-2 and TRBJ2-3; 9 positions match TRBD2. V was pared by 6 bases and J by 0 bases, with 7 bases of the junction left unmatched. In germline, CDR1 is SGHTA, CDR2 FQGNSA. This CDR3 comprises 16 residues. The chain's CDR3 is CASRVTSGLSTDTQYF. The DNA of the CDR3 is TGTGCCAGCAGGGTGACTAGCGGCCTTAGCACAGATACGCAGTATTTT.

The J gene is TRBJ2-7, the V gene TRBV28, with a weak D call TRBD1 (5 bases). The CDR3 has 14 residues. Per the germline V gene, CDR1 is MDHEN and CDR2 is SYDVKM. The V end lost 4 bases, the J end lost 1 base, and 11 bases lay between the germline ends. The CDR3 region has the DNA TGTGCCAGCAGTTCAGGGTTTATGTCCTACGAGCAGTACTTC. It translates to CASSSGFMSYEQYF.

The chain carries TRBV19 and TRBJ2-1; 11 bases align to TRBD2. V gave up 10 bases and J gave up 9 bases; unmatched junction bases: 8. The germline gives CDR1 LNHDA, CDR2 SQIVND (reference sequence). This CDR3 is built from 13 residues. CDR3 region: CATGTSGFREQFF. The DNA of the CDR3 is TGTGCCACCGGGACTAGCGGTTTTCGTGAGCAGTTCTTC.

The rearrangement uses TRBV29-1 and TRBJ1-2; tentatively, D is TRBD1 (5 bases). Germline V gene data show CDR1 as SQVTM and CDR2 as ANQGSEA. Trimming left V 6 bases short and J 6 bases short, with 17 bases between. The CDR3 contains 13 residues. CDR3 nucleotides: TGCAGCGTCCGGGACTCTCTCGGGGATGGCTACACCTTC. It yields the protein CSVRDSLGDGYTF.

This sequence joins TRBV3-1 (or the pseudogene TRBV3-2) and TRBJ2-7, with 7 bases identical to TRBD2. This CDR3 contains 13 residues. Germline values: CDR1 LGHDT, CDR2 YNNKEL (reference sequence). Trimming at V came to 3 bases and at J to 3 bases, leaving 2 bases not matched to a gene. The CDR3 loop is CASSHGGSYEQYF. CDR3 coding DNA: TGTGCCAGCAGCCACGGCGGGAGCTACGAGCAGTACTTC.

This clone has only a few counts. J is TRBJ1-1 and V is TRBV6-5; no firm D call. Trimming took off 8 bases at V and 1 base at J, with 8 bases between the two ends. This CDR3 has 12 residues. Looked up from germline, CDR1 is MNHEY and CDR2 is SVGAGI. The CDR3 reads CASGEGNTEAFF. Written as DNA, the CDR3 is TGTGCCAGCGGGGAGGGGAACACTGAAGCTTTCTTT.